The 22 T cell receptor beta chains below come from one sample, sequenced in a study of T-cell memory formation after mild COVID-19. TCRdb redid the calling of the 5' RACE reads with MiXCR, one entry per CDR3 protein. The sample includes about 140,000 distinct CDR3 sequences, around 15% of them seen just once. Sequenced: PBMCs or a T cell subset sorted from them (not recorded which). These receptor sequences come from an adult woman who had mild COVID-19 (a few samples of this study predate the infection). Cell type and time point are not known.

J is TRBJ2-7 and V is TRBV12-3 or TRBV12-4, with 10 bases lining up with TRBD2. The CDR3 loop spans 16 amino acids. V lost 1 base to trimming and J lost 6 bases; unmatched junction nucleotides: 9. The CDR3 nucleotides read TGTGCCAGCAGTTTAGTAGGGCCTAGCGGGAGTGCCGAGCAGTACTTC. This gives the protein CASSLVGPSGSAEQYF.

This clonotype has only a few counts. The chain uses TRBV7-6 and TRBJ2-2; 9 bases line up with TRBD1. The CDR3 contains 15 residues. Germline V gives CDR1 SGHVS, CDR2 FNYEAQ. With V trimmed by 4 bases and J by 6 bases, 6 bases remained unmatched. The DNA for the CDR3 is TGTGCCAGCAGCTACGGACAGGGGCCGGCCGGGGAGCTGTTTTTT. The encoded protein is CASSYGQGPAGELFF.

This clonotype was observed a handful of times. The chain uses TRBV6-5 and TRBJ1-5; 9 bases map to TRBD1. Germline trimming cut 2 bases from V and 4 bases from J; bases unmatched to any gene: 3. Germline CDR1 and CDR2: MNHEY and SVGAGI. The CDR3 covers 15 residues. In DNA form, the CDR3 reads TGTGCCAGCAGTTACGGGACAGGGAGAAATCAGCCCCAGCATTTT. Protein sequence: CASSYGTGRNQPQHF.

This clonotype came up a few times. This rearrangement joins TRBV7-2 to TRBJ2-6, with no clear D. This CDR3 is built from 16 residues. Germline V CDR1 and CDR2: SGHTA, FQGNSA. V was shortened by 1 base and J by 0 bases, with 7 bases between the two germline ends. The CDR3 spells CASSLDRVSGANVLTF. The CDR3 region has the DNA TGTGCCAGCAGCTTAGACAGAGTCTCTGGGGCCAACGTCCTGACTTTC.

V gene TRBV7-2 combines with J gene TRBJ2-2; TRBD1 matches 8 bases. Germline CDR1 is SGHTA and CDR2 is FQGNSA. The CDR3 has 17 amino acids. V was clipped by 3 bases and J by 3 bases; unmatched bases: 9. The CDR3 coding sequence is TGTGCCAGCAGCTTCGGACTGGGACAGGCGTACACCGGGGAGCTGTTTTTT. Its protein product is CASSFGLGQAYTGELFF. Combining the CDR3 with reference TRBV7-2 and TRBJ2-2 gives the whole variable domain GAGVSQSPSNKVTEKGKDVELRCDPISGHTALYWYRQSLGQGLEFLIYFQGNSAPDKSGLPSDRFSAERTGGSVSTLTIQRTQQEDSAVYLCASSFGLGQAYTGELFFGEGSRLTVL.

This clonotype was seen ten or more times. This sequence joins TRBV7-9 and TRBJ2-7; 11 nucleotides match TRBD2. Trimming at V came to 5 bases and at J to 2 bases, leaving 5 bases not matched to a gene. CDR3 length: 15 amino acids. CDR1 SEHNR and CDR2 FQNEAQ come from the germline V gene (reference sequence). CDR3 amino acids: CASSNLAGGTYEQYF. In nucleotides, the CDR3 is TGTGCCAGCAGCAACCTAGCGGGAGGAACCTACGAGCAGTACTTC.

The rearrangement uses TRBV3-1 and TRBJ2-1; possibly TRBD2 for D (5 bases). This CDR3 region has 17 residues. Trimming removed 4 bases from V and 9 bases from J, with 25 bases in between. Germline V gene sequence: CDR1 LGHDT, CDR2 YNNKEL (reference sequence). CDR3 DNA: TGTGCCAGCAGCCCGTCAACCACTAGTTGGGAAGGTGGTGAGCAGTTCTTC. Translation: CASSPSTTSWEGGEQFF.

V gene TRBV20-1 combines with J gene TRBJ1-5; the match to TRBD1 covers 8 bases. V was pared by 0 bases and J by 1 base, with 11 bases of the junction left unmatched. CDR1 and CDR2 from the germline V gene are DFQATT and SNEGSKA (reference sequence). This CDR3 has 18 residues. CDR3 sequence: CSARDPRIDRGSNQPQHF. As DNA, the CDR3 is TGCAGTGCTAGAGATCCCCGGATCGACAGGGGAAGCAATCAGCCCCAGCATTTT.

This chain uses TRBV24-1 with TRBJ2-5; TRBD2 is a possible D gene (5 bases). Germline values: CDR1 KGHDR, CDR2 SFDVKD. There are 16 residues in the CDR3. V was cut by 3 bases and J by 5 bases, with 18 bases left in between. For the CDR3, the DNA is TGTGCCACCAGTGATGACCAGACCCCAACGGGGGAGACCCAGTACTTC. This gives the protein CATSDDQTPTGETQYF.

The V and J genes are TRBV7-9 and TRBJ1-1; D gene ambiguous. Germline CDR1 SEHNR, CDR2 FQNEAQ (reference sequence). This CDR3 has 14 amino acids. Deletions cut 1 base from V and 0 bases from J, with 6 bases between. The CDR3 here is CASSLGLLNTEAFF. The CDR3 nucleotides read TGTGCCAGCAGCTTAGGACTTTTGAACACTGAAGCTTTCTTT.

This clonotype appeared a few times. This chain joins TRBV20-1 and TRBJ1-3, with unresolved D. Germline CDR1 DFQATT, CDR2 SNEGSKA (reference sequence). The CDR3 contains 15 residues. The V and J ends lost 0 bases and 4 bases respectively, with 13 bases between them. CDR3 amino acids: CSARDSHGRGNTIYF. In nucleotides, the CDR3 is TGCAGTGCTAGAGATTCCCATGGCAGGGGAAACACCATATATTTT.

The CDR3 nucleotides read TGCGCCAGCAGCCAAGTCCCTAGCGGGAGTTACGAGCAGTACTTC. Its translation is CASSQVPSGSYEQYF. The J gene is TRBJ2-7, the V gene TRBV4-1, with 10 bases that match TRBD2. The J segment lost 4 bases and the V segment lost 1 base, leaving 4 bases of the junction unmatched. The CDR3 covers 15 residues. Germline CDR1 MGHRA, CDR2 YSYEKL.

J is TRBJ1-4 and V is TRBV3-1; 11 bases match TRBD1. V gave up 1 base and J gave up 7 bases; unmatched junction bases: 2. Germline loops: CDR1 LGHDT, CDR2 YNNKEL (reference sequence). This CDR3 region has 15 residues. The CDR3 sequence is CASSQGTGGSEKLFF. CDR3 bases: TGTGCCAGCAGCCAAGGGACAGGGGGCAGTGAAAAACTGTTTTTT.

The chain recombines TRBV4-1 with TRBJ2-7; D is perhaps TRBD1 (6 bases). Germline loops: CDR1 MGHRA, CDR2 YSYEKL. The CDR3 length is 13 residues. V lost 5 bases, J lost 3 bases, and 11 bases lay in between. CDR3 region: CASSDLGGYEQYF. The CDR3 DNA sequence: TGCGCCAGCAGCGACCTAGGGGGCTACGAGCAGTACTTC.

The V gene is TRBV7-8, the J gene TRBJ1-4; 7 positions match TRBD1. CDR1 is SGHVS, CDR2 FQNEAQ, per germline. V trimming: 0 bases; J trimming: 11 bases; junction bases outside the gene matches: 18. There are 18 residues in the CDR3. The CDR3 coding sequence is TGTGCCAGCAGCTTAGCGGCCGTCGGGACAGCCTACTTTGACAAACTGTTTTTT. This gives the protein CASSLAAVGTAYFDKLFF.

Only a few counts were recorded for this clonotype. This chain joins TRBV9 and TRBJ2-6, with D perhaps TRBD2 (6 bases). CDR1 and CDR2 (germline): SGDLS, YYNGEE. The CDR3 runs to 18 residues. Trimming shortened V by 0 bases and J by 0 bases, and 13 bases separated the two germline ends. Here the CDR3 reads CASSVAVATSSGANVLTF. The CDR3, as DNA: TGTGCCAGCAGCGTAGCGGTAGCGACTAGCTCTGGGGCCAACGTCCTGACTTTC.

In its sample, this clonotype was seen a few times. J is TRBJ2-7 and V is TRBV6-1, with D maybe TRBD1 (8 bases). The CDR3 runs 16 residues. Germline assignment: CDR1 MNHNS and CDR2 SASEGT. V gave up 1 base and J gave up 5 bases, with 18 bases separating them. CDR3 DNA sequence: TGTGCCAGCAGTGAAGAACAGGGGGACTACTTCGACGAGCAGTACTTC. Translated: CASSEEQGDYFDEQYF.

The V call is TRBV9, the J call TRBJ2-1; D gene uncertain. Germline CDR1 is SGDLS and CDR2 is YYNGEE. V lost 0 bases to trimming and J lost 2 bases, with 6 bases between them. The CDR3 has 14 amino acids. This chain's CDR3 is CASSVGSAYNEQFF. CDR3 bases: TGTGCCAGCAGCGTAGGTTCAGCCTACAATGAGCAGTTCTTC.

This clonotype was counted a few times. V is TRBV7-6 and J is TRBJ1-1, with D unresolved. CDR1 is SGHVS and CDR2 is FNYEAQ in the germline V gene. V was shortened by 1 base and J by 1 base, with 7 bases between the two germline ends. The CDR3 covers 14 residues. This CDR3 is CASSLGSKNTEAFF. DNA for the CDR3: TGTGCCAGCAGCTTAGGAAGCAAGAACACTGAAGCTTTCTTT.

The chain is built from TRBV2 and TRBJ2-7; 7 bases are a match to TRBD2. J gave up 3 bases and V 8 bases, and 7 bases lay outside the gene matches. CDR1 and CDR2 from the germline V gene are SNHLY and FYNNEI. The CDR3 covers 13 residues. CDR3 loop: CASRTGGDYEQYF. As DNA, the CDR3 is TGTGCCAGCCGTACGGGAGGAGACTACGAGCAGTACTTC.

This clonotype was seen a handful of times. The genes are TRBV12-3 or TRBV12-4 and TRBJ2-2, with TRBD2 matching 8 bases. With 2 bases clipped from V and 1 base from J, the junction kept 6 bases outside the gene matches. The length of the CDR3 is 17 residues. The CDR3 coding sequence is TGTGCCAGCAGTTTACTTGAACTAGCGGTGAACACCGGGGAGCTGTTTTTT. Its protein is CASSLLELAVNTGELFF.

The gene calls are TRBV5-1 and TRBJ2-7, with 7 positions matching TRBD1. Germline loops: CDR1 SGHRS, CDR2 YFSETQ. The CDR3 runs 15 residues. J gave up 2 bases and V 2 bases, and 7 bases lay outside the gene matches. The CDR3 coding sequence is TGCGCCAGCAGCTTATACAGGGGATCCCCCTACGAGCAGTACTTC. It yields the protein CASSLYRGSPYEQYF.